Below, one TCR beta chain is given with its context. The antigen is unknown. The primer mix had 60 Vbeta and 13 Jbeta primers. The method was immunoSEQ multiplex PCR; TCRdb's version includes in-frame clones alone and lacks a portion of them. This table holds around 140,000 clones, 77% found once. J gave up 3 bases and V 3 bases, and 4 bases lay outside the gene matches. This CDR3 is 14 amino acids long. In germline, CDR1 is KGHSH, CDR2 LQKENI. This sample stems from a study of cytomegalovirus exposure and HLA in healthy donors. Study-wide findings and caveats: As a later analysis revealed, most CMV-associated TCR beta chains appeared HLA-restricted. Three chains linked to CMV were shown in vitro to be specific for CMV antigens. Some V segments, including TRBV6-2 and TRBV6-3, were excluded as indistinguishable.

The chain is built from TRBV18 and TRBJ1-1; 7 positions agree with TRBD1. The clonotype comes from a female donor in good health and CMV-seronegative. Sequencing was carried out using PBMCs. CDR3 in amino acids: CASSPFQGDTEAFF. CDR3 sequence (DNA): TGTGCCAGCTCACCGTTTCAGGGGGACACTGAAGCTTTCTTT.